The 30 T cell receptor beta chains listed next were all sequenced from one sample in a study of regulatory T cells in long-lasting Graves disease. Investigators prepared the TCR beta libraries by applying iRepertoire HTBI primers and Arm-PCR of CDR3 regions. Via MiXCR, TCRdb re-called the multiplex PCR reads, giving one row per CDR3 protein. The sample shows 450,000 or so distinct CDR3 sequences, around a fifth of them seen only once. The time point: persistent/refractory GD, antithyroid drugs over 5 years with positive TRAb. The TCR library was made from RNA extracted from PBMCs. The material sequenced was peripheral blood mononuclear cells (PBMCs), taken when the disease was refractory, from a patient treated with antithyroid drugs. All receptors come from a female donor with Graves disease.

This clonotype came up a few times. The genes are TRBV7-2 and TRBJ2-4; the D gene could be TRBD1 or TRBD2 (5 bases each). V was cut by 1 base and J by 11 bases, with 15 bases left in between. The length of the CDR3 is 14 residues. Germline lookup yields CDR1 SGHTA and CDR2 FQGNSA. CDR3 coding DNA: TGTGCCAGCAGCTTAGGGGCTGCAGGGAGACTTCAGTACTTC. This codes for CASSLGAAGRLQYF.

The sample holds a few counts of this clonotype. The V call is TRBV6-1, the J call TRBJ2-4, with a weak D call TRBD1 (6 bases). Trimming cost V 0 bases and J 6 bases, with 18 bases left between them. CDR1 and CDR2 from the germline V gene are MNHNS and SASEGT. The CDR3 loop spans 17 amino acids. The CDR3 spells CASSEAGASRMINIQYF. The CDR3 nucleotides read TGTGCCAGCAGTGAAGCGGGGGCCAGCCGGATGATAAACATTCAGTACTTC.

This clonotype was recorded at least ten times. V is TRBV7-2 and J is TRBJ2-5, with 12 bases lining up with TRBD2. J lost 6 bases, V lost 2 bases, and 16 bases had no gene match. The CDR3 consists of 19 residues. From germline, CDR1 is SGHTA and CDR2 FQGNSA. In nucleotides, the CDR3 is TGTGCCAGCAGCTTAAGCTTTTCTAGCGGGGGGGCCTCCTTGCAGACCCAGTACTTC. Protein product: CASSLSFSSGGASLQTQYF.

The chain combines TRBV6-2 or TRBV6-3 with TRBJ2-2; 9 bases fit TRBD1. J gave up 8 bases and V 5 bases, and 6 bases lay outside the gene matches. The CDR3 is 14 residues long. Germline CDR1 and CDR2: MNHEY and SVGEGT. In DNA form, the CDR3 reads TGTGCCAGCAGTCAACAGGGGGCTTCGGGGGAGCTGTTTTTT. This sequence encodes CASSQQGASGELFF.

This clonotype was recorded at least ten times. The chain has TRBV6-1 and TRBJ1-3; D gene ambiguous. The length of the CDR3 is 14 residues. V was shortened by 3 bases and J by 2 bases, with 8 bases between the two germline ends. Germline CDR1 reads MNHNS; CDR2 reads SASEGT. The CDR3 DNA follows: TGTGCCAGCAGTGAGGGGTTCGCTGGAAACACCATATATTTT. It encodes CASSEGFAGNTIYF.

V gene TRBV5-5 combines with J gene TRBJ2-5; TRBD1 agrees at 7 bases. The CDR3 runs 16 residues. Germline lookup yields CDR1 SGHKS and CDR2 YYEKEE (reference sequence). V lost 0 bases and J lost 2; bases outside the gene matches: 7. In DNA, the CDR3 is TGTGCCAGCAGCTTGGTGGGACAGATAAATCAAGAGACCCAGTACTTC. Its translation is CASSLVGQINQETQYF.

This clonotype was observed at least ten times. CDR3 sequence (DNA): TGTGCCAGCAGTTACCGGACAGGGCTTTACGAGCAGTACTTC. The encoded protein is CASSYRTGLYEQYF. This chain connects TRBV6-9 to TRBJ2-7, with 8 nucleotides matching TRBD1. Germline V lookup: CDR1 MNHGY, CDR2 SVAAGI. The CDR3 consists of 14 residues. J was trimmed by 4 bases and V by 3 bases; bases with no gene match: 5.

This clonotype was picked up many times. The CDR3 coding sequence is TGTGCCAGCAGTTACTCGACCTTGCAAGAGACCCAGTACTTC. Its protein product is CASSYSTLQETQYF. The rearrangement joins TRBV6-5 to TRBJ2-5; D remains ambiguous. CDR1 and CDR2 from the germline V gene are MNHEY and SVGAGI. V lost 0 bases and J lost 2, with 7 bases in between. The CDR3 length is 14 residues.

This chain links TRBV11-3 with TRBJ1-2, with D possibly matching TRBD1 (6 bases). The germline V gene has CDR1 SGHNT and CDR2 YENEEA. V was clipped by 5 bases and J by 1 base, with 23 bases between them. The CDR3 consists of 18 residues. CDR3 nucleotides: TGTGCCAGCAGCCTGATCGGTGGGACACCCGAACGTAACTATGGCTACACCTTC. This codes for CASSLIGGTPERNYGYTF.

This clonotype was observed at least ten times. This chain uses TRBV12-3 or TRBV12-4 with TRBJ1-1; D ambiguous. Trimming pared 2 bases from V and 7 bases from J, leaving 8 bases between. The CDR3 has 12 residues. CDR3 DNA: TGTGCCAGCAGTTTAACCCGTGATGAAGCTTTCTTT. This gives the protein CASSLTRDEAFF.

This CDR3 reads CASSLRPGNFDDEQFF. Written as DNA, the CDR3 is TGTGCCAGCAGCTTACGCCCAGGGAATTTCGACGATGAGCAGTTCTTC. The rearrangement joins TRBV7-6 to TRBJ2-1, with D possibly matching TRBD1 (5 bases). The V and J ends lost 2 bases and 8 bases respectively, with 19 bases between them. Germline CDR1 and CDR2: SGHVS and FNYEAQ. This CDR3 spans 16 amino acids.

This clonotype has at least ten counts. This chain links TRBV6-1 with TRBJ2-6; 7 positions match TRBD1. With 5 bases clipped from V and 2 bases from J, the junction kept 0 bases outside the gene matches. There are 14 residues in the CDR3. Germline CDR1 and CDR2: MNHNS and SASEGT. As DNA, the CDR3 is TGTGCCAGCAGTACAGGGGCTGGGGCCAACGTCCTGACTTTC. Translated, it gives CASSTGAGANVLTF.

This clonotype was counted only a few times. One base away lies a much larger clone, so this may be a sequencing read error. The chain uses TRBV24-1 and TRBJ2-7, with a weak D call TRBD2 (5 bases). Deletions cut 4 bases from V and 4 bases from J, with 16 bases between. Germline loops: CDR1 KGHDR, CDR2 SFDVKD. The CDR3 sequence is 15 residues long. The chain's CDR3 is CATSDCQASRYEQYF. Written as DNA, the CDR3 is TGTGCCACCAGTGACTGCCAGGCTAGCCGTTACGAGCAGTACTTC.

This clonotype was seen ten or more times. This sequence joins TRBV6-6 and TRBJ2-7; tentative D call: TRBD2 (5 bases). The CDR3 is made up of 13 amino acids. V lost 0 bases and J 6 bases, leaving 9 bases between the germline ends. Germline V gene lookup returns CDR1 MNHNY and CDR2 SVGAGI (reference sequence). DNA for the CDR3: TGTGCCAGCAGTTACTCGAGAGGGATCGAGCAGTACTTC. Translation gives CASSYSRGIEQYF.

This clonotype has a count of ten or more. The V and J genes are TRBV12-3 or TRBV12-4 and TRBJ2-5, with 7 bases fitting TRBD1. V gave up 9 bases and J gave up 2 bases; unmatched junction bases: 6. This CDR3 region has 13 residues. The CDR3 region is CASRQGQQETQYF. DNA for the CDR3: TGTGCCAGTCGACAGGGCCAACAAGAGACCCAGTACTTC.

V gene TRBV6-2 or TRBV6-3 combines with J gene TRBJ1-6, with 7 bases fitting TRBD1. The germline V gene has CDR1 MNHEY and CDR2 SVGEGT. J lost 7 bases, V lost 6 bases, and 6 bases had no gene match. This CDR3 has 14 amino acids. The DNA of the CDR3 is TGTGCCAGCAGGCGGGACAGACTCAATTCACCCCTCCACTTT. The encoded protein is CASRRDRLNSPLHF.

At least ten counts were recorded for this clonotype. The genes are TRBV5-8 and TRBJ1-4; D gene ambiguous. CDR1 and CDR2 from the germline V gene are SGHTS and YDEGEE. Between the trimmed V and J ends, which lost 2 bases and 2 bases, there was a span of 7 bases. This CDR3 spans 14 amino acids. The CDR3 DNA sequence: TGTGCCAGCAGCTTCCGACGGACTAATGAAAAACTGTTTTTT. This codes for CASSFRRTNEKLFF.

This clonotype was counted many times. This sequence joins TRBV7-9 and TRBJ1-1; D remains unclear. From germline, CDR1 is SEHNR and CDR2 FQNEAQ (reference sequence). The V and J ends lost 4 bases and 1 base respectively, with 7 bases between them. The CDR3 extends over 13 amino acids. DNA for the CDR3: TGTGCCAGCAGCTCCGCGGGGAACACTGAAGCTTTCTTT. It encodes CASSSAGNTEAFF.

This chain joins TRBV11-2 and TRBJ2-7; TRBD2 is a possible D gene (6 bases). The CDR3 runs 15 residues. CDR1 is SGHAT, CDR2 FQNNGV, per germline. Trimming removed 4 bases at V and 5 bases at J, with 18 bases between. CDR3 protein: CASSSGAGLVDEQYF. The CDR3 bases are TGTGCCAGCAGCTCGGGAGCAGGTTTAGTCGACGAGCAGTACTTC.

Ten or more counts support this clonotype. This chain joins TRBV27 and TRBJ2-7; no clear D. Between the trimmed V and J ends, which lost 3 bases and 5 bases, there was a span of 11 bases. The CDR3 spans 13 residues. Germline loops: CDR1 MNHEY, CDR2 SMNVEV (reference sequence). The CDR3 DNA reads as TGTGCCAGCAGTTTTGAATCTGGCCACGAGCAGTACTTC. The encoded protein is CASSFESGHEQYF.

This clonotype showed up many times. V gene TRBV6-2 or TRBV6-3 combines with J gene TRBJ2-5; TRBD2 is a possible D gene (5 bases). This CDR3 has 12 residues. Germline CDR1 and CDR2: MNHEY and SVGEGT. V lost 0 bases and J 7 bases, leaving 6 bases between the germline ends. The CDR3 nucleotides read TGTGCCAGCAGTTACTCGAGCGGGACCCAGTACTTC. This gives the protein CASSYSSGTQYF.

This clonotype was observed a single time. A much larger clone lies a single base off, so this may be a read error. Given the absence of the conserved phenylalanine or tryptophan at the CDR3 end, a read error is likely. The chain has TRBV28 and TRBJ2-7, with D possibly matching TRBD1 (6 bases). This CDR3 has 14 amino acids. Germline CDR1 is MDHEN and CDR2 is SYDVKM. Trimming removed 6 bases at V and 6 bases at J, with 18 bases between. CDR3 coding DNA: TGTGCCAGCAGCATCCTGGGGGCGCGTATCGAGCAGTACCTC. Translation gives CASSILGARIEQYL.

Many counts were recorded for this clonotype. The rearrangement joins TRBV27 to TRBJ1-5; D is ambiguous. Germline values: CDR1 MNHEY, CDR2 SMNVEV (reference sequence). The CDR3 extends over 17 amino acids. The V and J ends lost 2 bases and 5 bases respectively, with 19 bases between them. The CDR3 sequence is CASSLAPSRSGHQPQHF. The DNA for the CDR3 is TGTGCCAGCAGTTTAGCCCCATCCCGTTCTGGACATCAGCCCCAGCATTTT.

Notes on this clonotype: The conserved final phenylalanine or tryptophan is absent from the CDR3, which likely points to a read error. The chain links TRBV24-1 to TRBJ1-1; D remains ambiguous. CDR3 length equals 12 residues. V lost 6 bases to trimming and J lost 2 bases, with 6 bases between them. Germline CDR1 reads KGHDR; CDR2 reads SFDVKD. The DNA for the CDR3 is TGTGCCACCAGTAACAGCAACACTGAAGCTTTCCTT. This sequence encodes CATSNSNTEAFL.

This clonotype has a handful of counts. Here the CDR3 DNA reads TGTGCCAGCAGCTTTGGGCAAAGGGGTGAAAAACTGTTTTTT. Protein product: CASSFGQRGEKLFF. The J gene is TRBJ1-4, the V gene TRBV7-2; maybe TRBD1 (5 bases). The CDR3 totals 14 residues. V was pared by 3 bases and J by 7 bases, with 12 bases between. Germline CDR1 and CDR2: SGHTA and FQGNSA.

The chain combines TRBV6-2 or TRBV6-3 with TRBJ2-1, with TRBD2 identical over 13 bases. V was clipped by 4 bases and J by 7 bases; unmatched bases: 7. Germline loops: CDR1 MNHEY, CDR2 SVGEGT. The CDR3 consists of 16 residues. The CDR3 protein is CASSSIGTSGKNEQFF. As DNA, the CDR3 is TGTGCCAGCAGTTCGATAGGGACTAGCGGGAAGAATGAGCAGTTCTTC.

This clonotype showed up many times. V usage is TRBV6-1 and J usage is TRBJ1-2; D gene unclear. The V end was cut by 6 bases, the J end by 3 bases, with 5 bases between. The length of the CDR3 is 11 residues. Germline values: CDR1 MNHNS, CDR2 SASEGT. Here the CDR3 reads CASRTDYGYTF. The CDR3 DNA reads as TGTGCCAGCAGGACGGACTATGGCTACACCTTC.

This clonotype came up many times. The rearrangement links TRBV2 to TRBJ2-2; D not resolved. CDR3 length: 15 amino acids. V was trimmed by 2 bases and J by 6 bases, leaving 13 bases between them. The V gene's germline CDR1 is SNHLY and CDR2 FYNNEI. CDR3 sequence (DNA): TGTGCCAGCAGTGAAAGGTCCCATATCTCCGGGGAGCTGTTTTTT. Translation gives CASSERSHISGELFF. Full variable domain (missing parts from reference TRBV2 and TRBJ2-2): EPEVTQTPSHQVTQMGQEVILRCVPISNHLYFYWYRQILGQKVEFLVSFYNNEISEKSEIFDDQFSVERPDGSNFTLKIRSTKLEDSAMYFCASSERSHISGELFFGEGSRLTVL.

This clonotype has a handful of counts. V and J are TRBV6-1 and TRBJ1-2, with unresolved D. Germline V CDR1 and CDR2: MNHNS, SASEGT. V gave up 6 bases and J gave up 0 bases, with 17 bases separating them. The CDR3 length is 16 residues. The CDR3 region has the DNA TGTGCCAGCAGCCCCTCTTTGGGGTTTGCTAACTATGGCTACACCTTC. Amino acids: CASSPSLGFANYGYTF.

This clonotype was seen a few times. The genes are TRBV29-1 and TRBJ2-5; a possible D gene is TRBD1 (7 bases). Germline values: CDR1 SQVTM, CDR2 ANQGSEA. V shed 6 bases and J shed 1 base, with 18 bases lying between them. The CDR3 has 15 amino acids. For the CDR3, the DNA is TGCAGCGTACCGCCGACAGGGAGGCTCCAAGAGACCCAGTACTTC. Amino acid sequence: CSVPPTGRLQETQYF. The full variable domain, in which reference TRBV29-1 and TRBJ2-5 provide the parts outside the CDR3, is SAVISQKPSRDICQRGTSLTIQCQVDSQVTMMFWYRQQPGQSLTLIATANQGSEATYESGFVIDKFPISRPNLTFSTLTVSNMSPEDSSIYLCSVPPTGRLQETQYFGPGTRLLVL.